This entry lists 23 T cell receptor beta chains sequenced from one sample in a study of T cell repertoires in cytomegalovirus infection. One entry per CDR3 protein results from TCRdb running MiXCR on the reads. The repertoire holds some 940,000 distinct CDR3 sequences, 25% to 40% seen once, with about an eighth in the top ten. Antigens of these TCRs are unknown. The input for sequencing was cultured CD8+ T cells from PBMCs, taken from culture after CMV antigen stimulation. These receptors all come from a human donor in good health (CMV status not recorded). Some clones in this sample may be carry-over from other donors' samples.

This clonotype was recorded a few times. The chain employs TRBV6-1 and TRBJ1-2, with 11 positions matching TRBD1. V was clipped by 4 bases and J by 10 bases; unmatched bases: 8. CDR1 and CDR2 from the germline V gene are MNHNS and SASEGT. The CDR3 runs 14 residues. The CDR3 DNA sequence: TGTGCCAGCAGTGGAGGGACAGGGGGATACTACTACACCTTC. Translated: CASSGGTGGYYYTF.

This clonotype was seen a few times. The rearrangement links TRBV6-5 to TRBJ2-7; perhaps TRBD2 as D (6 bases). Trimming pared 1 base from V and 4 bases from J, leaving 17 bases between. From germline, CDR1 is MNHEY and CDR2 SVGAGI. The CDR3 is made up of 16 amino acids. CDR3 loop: CASSYWGGASAYEQYF. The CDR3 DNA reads TGTGCCAGCAGTTACTGGGGTGGGGCTAGCGCTTACGAGCAGTACTTC.

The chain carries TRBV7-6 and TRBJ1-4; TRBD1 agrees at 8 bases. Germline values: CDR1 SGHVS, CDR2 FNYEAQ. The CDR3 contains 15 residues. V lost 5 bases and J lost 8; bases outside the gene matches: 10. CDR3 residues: CASSGISGDREKLFF. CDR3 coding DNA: TGTGCCAGCAGCGGAATAAGCGGGGACAGGGAAAAACTGTTTTTT.

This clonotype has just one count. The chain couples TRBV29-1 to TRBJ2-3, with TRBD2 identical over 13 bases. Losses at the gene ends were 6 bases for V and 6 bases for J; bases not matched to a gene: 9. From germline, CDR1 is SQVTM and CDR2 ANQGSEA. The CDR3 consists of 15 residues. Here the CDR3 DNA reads TGCAGCGTCCAAAAGGAGGGACTAGCGGGGGATACGCAGTATTTT. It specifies CSVQKEGLAGDTQYF.

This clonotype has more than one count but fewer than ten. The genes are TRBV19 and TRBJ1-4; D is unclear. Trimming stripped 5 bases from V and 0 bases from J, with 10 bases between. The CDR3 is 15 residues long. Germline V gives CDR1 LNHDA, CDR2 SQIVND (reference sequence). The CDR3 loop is CASSPGEATNEKLFF. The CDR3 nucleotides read TGTGCCAGTAGTCCTGGAGAGGCAACTAATGAAAAACTGTTTTTT.

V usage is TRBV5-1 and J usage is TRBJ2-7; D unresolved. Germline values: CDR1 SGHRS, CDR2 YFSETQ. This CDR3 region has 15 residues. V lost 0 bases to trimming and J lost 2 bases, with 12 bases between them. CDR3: CASSLDREGPYEQYF. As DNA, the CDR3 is TGCGCCAGCAGCTTGGACCGCGAAGGACCCTACGAGCAGTACTTC.

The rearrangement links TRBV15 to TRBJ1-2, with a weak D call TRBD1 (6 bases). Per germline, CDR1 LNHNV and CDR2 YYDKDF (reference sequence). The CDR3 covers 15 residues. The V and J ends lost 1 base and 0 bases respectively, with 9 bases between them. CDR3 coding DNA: TGTGCCACCAGCAGAGCGGACAGAACTAACTATGGCTACACCTTC. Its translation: CATSRADRTNYGYTF.

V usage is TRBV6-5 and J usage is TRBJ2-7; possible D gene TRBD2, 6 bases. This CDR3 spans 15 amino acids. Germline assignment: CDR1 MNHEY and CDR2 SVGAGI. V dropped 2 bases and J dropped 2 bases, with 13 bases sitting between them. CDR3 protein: CASSYGGGRTYEQYF. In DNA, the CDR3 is TGTGCCAGCAGTTACGGAGGAGGGAGGACCTACGAGCAGTACTTC.

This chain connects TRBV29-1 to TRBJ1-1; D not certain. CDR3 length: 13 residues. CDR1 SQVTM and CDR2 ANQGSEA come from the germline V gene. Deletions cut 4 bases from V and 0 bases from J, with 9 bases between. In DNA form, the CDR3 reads TGCAGCGTTGTGGAACACATGAACACTGAAGCTTTCTTT. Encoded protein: CSVVEHMNTEAFF.

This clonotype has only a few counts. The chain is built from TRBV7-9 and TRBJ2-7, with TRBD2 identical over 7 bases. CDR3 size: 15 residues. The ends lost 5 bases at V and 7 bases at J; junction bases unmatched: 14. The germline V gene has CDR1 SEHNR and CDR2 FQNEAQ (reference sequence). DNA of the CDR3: TGTGCCAGCAGCGGGGCCAGCGGGGCAACCAGGGAGCAGTACTTC. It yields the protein CASSGASGATREQYF.

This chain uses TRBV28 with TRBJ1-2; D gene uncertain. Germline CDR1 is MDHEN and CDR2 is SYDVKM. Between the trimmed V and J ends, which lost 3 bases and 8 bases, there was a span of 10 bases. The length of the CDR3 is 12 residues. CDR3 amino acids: CASSFGMSGYTF. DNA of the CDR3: TGTGCCAGCAGTTTCGGGATGTCCGGCTACACCTTC.

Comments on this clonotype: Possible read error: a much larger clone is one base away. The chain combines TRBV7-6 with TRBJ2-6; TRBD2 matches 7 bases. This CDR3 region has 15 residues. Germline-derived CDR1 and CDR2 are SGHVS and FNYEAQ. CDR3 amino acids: CANSSRGVGANVLTF. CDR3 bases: TGTGCCAACAGCTCCCGGGGGGTGGGGGCCAACGTCCTGACTTTC.

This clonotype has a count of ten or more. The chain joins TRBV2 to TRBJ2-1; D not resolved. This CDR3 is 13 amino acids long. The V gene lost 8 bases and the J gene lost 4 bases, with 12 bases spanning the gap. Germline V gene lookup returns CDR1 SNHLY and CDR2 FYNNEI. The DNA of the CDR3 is TGTGCCAGCTCGCCGGGTCATTACAATGAGCAGTTCTTC. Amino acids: CASSPGHYNEQFF.

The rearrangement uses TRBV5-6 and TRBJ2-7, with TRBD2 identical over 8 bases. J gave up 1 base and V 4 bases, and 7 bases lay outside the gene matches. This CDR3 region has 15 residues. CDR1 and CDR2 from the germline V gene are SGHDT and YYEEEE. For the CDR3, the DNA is TGTGCCAGCAGCCCGCTCAGCGGGGGATCCTACGAGCAGTACTTC. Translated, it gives CASSPLSGGSYEQYF.

The CDR3 reads CASSYARRTFDTFF. For the CDR3, the DNA is TGTGCCAGCAGTTACGCCCGGAGGACGTTCGACACTTTCTTT. The chain couples TRBV27 to TRBJ1-1, with D unclear. The CDR3 runs to 14 residues. Germline V gene lookup returns CDR1 MNHEY and CDR2 SMNVEV (reference sequence). V was trimmed by 4 bases and J by 12 bases, leaving 21 bases between them.

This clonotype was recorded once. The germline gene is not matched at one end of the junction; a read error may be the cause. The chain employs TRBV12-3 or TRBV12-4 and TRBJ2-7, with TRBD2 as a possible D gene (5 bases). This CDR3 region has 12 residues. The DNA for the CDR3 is TGTGCCGGCAGCGCCGGGGTTCTCGAGCAGTACTTC. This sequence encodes CAGSAGVLEQYF.

In DNA, the CDR3 is TGTGCCAGCAGCTTAAGGTTGGGACTACTAAACACCGGGGAGCTGTTTTTT. It is translated as CASSLRLGLLNTGELFF. V gene TRBV13 combines with J gene TRBJ2-2; 7 nucleotides align to TRBD2. With 2 bases clipped from V and 2 bases from J, the junction kept 8 bases outside the gene matches. Looked up from germline, CDR1 is PRHDT and CDR2 is FYEKMQ (reference sequence). The CDR3 is made up of 17 amino acids.

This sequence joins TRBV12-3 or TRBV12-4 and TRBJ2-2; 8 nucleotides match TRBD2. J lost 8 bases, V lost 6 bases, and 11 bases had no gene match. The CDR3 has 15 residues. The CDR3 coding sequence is TGTGCCAGCAGCGGGGGGGGGGAGCGCCCGGGGGAGCTGTTTTTT. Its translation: CASSGGGERPGELFF.

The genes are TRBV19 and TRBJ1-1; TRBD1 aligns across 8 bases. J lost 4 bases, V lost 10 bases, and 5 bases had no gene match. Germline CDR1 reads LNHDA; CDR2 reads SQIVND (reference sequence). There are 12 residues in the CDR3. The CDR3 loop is CATNTGGTEAFF. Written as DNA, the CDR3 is TGTGCCACTAATACAGGGGGCACTGAAGCTTTCTTT.

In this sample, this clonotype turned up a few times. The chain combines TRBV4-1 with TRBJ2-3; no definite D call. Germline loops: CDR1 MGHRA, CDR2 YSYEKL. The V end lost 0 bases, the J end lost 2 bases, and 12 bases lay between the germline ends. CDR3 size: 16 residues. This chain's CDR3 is CASSQDGEEITDTQYF. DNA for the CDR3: TGCGCCAGCAGCCAAGATGGGGAAGAGATCACAGATACGCAGTATTTT.

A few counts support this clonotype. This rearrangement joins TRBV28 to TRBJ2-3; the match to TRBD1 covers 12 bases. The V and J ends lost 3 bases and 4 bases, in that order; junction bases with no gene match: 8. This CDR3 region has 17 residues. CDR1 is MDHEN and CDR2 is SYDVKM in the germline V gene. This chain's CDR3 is CASSLRDRGQGADTQYF. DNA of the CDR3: TGTGCCAGCAGTTTGAGGGACAGGGGGCAAGGTGCAGATACGCAGTATTTT.

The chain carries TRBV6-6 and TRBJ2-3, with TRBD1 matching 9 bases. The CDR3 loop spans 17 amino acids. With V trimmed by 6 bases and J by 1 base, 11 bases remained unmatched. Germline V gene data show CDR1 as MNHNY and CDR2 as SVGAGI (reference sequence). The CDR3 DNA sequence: TGTGCCAGCAGATCCCTCGGGACAGGGTTTCGCACAGATACGCAGTATTTT. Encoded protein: CASRSLGTGFRTDTQYF.

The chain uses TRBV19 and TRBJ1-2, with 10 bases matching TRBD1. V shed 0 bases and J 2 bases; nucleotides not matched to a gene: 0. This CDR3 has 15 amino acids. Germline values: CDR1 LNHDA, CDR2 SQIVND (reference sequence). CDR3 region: CASSIETGGNYGYTF. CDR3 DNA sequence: TGTGCCAGTAGTATAGAGACAGGGGGCAACTATGGCTACACCTTC. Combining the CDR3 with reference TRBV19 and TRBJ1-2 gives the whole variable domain DGGITQSPKYLFRKEGQNVTLSCEQNLNHDAMYWYRQDPGQGLRLIYYSQIVNDFQKGDIAEGYSVSREKKESFPLTVTSAQKNPTAFYLCASSIETGGNYGYTFGSGTRLTVV.